Included here is one TCR beta chain sequence, with context. The sample belongs to a study of shared T cell receptors in the human thymus. The CDR3 is 14 residues long. The germline V gene has CDR1 GTSNPN and CDR2 SVGIG (reference sequence). Trimming left V 0 bases short and J 5 bases short, with 13 bases between. Sequenced by immunoSEQ multiplex PCR; TCRdb stores in-frame clones only, minus some. The repertoire holds about 400,000 clones, with approximately 95% as singletons. This chain joins TRBV30 and TRBJ2-5; TRBD1 is a possible D gene (6 bases). The specimen sequenced was thymocytes. This receptor was identified in a human donor. The CDR3 nucleotides are TGTGCCTGGAGTGTACTCGGGACAAGTGAGACCCAGTACTTC. The encoded protein is CAWSVLGTSETQYF. Filled out from reference TRBV30 and TRBJ2-5, the complete variable domain reads SQTIHQWPATLVQPVGSPLSLECTVEGTSNPNLYWYRQAAGRGLQLLFYSVGIGQISSEVPQNLSASRPQDRQFILSSKKLLLSDSGFYLCAWSVLGTSETQYFGPGTRLLVL.